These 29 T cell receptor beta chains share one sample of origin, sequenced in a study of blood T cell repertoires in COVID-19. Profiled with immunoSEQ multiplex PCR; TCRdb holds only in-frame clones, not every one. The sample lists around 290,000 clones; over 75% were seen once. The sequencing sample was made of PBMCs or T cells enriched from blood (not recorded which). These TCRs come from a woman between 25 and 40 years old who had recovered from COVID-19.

CDR3 nucleotide sequence: TGCAGCGTTGGACAGACTCAAGAGACCCAGTACTTC. Translation gives CSVGQTQETQYF. The chain uses TRBV29-1 and TRBJ2-5; tentatively, D is TRBD1 (5 bases). The CDR3 consists of 12 residues. Trimming stripped 4 bases from V and 2 bases from J, with 8 bases between. CDR1 is SQVTM and CDR2 is ANQGSEA in the germline V gene.

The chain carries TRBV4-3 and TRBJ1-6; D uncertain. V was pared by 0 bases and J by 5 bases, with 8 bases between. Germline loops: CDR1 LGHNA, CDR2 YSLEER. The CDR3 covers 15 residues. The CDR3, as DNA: TGCGCCAGCAGCCAAGAACGCCACAATAATTCACCCCTCCACTTT. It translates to CASSQERHNNSPLHF.

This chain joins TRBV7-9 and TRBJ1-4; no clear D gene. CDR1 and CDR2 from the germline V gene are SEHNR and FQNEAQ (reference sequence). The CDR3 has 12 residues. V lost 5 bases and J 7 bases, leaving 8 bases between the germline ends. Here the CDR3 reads CASSLDTEKLFF. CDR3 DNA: TGTGCCAGCAGCCTTGACACTGAAAAACTGTTTTTT. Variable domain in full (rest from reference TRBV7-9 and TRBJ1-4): DTGVSQNPRHKITKRGQNVTFRCDPISEHNRLYWYRQTLGQGPEFLTYFQNEAQLEKSRLLSDRFSAERPKGSFSTLEIQRTEQGDSAMYLCASSLDTEKLFFGSGTQLSVL.

The CDR3: CARCHREVVETQYF. The CDR3 DNA is TGTGCCAGATGCCACAGGGAAGTGGTAGAGACCCAGTACTTC. The rearrangement links TRBV6-5 to TRBJ2-5; weak D call: TRBD1 (6 bases). Germline V gene lookup returns CDR1 MNHEY and CDR2 SVGAGI. The ends were cut back, 9 bases at V and 4 bases at J, with 18 bases in the middle. This CDR3 is 14 amino acids long.

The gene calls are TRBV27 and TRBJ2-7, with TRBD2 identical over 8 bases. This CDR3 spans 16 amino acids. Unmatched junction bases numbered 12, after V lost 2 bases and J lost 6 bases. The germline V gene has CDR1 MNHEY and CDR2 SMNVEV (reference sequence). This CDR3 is CASSLTLAGLSREQYF. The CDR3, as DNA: TGTGCCAGCAGTTTAACCTTAGCGGGGCTATCTCGCGAGCAGTACTTC.

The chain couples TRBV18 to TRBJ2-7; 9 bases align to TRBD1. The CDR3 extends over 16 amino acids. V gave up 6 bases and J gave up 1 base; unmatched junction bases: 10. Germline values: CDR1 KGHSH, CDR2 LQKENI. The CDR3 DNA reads TGTGCCAGCTCCCTCCCGGGACAGGGTCCTTCCTACGAGCAGTACTTC. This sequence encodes CASSLPGQGPSYEQYF.

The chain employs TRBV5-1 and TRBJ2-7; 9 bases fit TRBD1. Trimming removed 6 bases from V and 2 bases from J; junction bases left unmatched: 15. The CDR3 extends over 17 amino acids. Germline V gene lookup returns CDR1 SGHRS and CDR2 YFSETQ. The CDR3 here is CASNAKTGTGITYEQYF. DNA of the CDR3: TGCGCCAGCAACGCTAAGACGGGGACAGGGATCACCTACGAGCAGTACTTC.

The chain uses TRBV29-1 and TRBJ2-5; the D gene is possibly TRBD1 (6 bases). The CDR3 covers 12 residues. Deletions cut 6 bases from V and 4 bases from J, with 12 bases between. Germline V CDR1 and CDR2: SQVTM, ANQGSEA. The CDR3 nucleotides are TGCAGCGTGACACTAGGGGGAGAGACCCAGTACTTC. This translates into CSVTLGGETQYF.

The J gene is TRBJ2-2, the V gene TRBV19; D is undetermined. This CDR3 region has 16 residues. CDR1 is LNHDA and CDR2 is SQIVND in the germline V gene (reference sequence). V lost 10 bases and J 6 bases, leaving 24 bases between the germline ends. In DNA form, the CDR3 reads TGTGCCACCCCCTCTCCGAGCGCGCGGTCTCCCGGGGAGCTGTTTTTT. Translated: CATPSPSARSPGELFF.

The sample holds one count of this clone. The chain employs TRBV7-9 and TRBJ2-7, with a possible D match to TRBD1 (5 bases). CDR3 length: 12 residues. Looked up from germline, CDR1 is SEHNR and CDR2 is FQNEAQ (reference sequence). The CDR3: CAIAGFLDEQYF. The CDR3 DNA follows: TGTGCGATCGCAGGGTTTTTAGACGAGCAGTACTTC.

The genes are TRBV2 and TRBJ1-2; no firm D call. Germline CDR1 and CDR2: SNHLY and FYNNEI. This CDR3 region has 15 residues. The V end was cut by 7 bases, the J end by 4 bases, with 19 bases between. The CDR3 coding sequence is TGTGCCAGCATGGGCCTAAGGGAGCCGCCCTATGGCTACACCTTC. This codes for CASMGLREPPYGYTF.

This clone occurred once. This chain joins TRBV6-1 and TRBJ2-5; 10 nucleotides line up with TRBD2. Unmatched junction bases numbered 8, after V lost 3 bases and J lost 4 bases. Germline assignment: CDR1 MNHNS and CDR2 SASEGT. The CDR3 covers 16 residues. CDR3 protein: CASSDGGLAGVETQYF. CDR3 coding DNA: TGTGCCAGCAGTGACGGCGGCCTAGCGGGAGTAGAGACCCAGTACTTC.

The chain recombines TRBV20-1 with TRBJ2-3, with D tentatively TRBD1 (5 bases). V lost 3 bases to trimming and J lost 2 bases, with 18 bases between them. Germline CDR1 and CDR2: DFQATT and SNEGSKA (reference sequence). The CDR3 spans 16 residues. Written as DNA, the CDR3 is TGCAGTGCTAGTCCAGGGTTCTGGGTTAACACAGATACGCAGTATTTT. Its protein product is CSASPGFWVNTDTQYF.

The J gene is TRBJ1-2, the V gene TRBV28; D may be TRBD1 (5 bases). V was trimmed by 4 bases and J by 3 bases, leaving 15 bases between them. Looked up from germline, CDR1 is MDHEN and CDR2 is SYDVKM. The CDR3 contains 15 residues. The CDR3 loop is CASSSYIQGDYGYTF. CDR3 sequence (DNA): TGTGCCAGCAGTTCCTACATCCAGGGCGACTATGGCTACACCTTC.

CDR3 nucleotides: TGTGCCAGTAGTGTGACAGGGTCCAATGAAAAACTGTTTTTT. Translated, it gives CASSVTGSNEKLFF. The gene calls are TRBV19 and TRBJ1-4; 7 nucleotides line up with TRBD1. The CDR3 has 14 residues. The junction had 5 bases not matched to a gene; V was cut back by 5 bases and J by 5 bases. Germline V gene data show CDR1 as LNHDA and CDR2 as SQIVND (reference sequence).

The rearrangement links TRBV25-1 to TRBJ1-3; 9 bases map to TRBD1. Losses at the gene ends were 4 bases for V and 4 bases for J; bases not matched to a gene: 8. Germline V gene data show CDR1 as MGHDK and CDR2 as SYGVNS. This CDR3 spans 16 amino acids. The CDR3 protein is CASSGLGTGTGNTIYF. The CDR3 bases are TGTGCCAGCAGTGGACTCGGGACAGGGACCGGAAACACCATATATTTT.

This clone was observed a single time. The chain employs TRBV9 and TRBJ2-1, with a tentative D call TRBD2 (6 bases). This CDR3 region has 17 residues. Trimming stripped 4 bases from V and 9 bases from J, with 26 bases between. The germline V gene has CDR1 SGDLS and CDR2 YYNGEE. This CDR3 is CASSPRDSARAGSEQFF. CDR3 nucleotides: TGTGCCAGCAGCCCCCGGGACTCTGCCCGGGCGGGGAGTGAGCAGTTCTTC.

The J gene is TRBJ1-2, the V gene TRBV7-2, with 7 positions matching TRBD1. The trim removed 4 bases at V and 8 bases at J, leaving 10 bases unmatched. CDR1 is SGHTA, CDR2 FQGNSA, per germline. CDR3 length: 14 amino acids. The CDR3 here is CASSSRGQMGGYTF. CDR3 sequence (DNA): TGTGCCAGCAGCTCTAGGGGACAGATGGGCGGCTACACCTTC.

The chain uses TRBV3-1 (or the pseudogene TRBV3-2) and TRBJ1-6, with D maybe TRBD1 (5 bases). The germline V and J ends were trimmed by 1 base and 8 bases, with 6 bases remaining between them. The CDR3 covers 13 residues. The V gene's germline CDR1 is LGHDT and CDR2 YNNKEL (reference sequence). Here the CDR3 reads CASSQGGDSPLHF. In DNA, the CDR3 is TGTGCCAGCAGCCAAGGGGGGGATTCACCCCTCCACTTT.

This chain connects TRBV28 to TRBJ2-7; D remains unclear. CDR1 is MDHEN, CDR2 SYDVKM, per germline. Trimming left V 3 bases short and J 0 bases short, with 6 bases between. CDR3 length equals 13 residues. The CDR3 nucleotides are TGTGCCAGCAGTTTCCTACCCTCCTACGAGCAGTACTTC. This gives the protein CASSFLPSYEQYF.

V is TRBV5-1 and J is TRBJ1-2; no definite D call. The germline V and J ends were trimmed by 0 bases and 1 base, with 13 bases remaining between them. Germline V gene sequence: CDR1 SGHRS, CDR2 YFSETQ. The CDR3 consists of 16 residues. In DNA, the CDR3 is TGCGCCAGCAGCTTGGTTCGACAAGACAATAACTATGGCTACACCTTC. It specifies CASSLVRQDNNYGYTF.

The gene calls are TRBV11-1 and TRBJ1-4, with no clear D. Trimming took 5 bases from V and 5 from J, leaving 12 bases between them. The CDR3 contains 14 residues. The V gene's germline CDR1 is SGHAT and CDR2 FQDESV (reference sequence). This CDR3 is CASSQTHWNEKLFF. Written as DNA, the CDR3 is TGTGCCAGCAGCCAGACTCATTGGAATGAAAAACTGTTTTTT.

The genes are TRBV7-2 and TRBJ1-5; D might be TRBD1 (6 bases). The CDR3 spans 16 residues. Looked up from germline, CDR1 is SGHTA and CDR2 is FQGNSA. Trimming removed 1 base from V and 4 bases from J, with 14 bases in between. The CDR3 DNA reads TGTGCCAGCAGCTTAGTTGGGGGCAGGGGAAATCAGCCCCAGCATTTT. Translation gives CASSLVGGRGNQPQHF.

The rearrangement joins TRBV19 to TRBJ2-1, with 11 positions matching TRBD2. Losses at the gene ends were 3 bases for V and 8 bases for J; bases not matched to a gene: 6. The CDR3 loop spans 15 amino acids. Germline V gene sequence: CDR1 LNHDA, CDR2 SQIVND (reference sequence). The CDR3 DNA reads TGTGCCAGTAGTATTATCCTAGCGGGAGGTGATGAGCAGTTCTTC. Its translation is CASSIILAGGDEQFF.

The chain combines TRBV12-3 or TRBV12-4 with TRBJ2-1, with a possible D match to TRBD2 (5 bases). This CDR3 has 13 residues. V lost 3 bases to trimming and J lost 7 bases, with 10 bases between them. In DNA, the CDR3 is TGTGCCAGCAGTTTGGACTCGACGAATGAGCAGTTCTTC. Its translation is CASSLDSTNEQFF.

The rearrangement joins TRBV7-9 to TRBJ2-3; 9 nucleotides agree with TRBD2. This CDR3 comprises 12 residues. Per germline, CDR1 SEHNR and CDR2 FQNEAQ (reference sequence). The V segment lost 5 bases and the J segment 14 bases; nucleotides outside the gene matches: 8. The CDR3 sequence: CASSHLAGEMYF. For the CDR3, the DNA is TGTGCCAGCAGCCACTTAGCGGGGGAGATGTATTTT.

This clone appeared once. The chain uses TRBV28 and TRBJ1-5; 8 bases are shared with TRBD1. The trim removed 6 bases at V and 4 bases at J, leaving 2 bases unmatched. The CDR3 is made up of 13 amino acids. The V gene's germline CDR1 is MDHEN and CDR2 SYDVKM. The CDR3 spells CASRRTGNQPQHF. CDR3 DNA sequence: TGTGCCAGCAGACGGACAGGGAATCAGCCCCAGCATTTT.

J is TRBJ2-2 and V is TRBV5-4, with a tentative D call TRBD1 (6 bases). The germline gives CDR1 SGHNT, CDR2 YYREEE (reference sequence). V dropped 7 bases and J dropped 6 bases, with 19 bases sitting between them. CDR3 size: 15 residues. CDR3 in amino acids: CASVLGGDTAGELFF. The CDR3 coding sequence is TGTGCCAGCGTACTAGGGGGAGATACGGCCGGGGAGCTGTTTTTT.

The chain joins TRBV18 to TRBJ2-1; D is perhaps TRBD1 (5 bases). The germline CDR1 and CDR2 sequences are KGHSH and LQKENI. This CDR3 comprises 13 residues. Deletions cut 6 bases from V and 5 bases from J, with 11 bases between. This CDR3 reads CASSPGQDNEQFF. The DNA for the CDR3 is TGTGCCAGCTCCCCCGGACAAGACAATGAGCAGTTCTTC.